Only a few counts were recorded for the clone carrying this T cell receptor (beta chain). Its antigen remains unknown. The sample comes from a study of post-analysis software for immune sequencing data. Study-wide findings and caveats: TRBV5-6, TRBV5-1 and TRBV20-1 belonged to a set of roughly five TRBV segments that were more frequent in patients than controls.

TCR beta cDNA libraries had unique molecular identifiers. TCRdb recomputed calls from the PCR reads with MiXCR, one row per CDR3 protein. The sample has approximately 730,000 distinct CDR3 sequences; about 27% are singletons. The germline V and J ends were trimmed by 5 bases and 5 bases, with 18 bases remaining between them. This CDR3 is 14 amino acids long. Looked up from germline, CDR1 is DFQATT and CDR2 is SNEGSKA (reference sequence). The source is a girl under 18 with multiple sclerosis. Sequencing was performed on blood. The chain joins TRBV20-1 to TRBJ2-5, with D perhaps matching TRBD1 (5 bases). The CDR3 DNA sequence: TGCAGTGCTCAAGATGGGGCTGCAGGGGAGACCCAGTACTTC. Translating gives CSAQDGAAGETQYF.